The subject of this entry is one TCR beta chain. In the original processing: The assay estimated nucleated cells by amplifying reference gene primers. The method was immunoSEQ multiplex PCR; TCRdb's version includes in-frame clones alone and lacks a portion of them. Clone size and V and J calls were adopted from that table, with D and trimming inferred from the DNA. The sample lists around 170,000 clones; 75% to 90% were seen once. The CDR3 contains 13 residues. V dropped 3 bases and J dropped 7 bases, with 10 bases sitting between them. This specimen comes from a study of blood T cell repertoires in COVID-19. Study as a whole: Researchers got acute and convalescent COVID-19 samples from the United States, Italy and Spain. Sources were T cells, B-cell-depleted T cells, or PBMCs; the material itself was cDNA or gDNA.

The source material was peripheral blood. The source of this sequence is an older woman with acute or convalescent COVID-19. The V call is TRBV5-3, the J call TRBJ2-2, with D tentatively TRBD2 (5 bases). TRBV5-3 is placed among ORFs of uncertain function. CDR3 bases: TGTGCCAGAAGCTCGGGGTATCACGGGGAGCTGTTTTTT. It specifies CARSSGYHGELFF.